The 24 T cell receptor beta chains below come from one sample, sequenced in a study of T cell responses to AZD1222 COVID-19 vaccine. Sequenced by immunoSEQ multiplex PCR; TCRdb stores in-frame clones only, minus some. The profile shows about 120,000 clones, around nine tenths of them singletons. The sample was peripheral blood, taken on day 0 of AZD1222 vaccination. Source of these receptors: an adult in good health.

This clone was observed once. This rearrangement joins TRBV28 to TRBJ1-2, with TRBD1 matching 10 bases. The CDR3 loop spans 14 amino acids. Per the germline V gene, CDR1 is MDHEN and CDR2 is SYDVKM. Trimming at V came to 3 bases and at J to 5 bases, leaving 3 bases not matched to a gene. CDR3 sequence reads: CASSFPGQGYGYTF. The CDR3 nucleotides read TGTGCCAGCAGTTTTCCGGGACAGGGGTATGGCTACACCTTC.

The chain joins TRBV18 to TRBJ1-6; D remains unclear. Germline CDR1 KGHSH, CDR2 LQKENI. The CDR3 sequence is 13 residues long. The ends were cut back, 5 bases at V and 7 bases at J, with 9 bases in the middle. As DNA, the CDR3 is TGTGCCAGCTCAAGGACGGCGAATTCACCCCTCCACTTT. Its translation: CASSRTANSPLHF.

This chain connects TRBV9 to TRBJ1-1; a weak D match, TRBD1 (6 bases). Germline CDR1 reads SGDLS; CDR2 reads YYNGEE. The CDR3 sequence is 14 residues long. V was pared by 6 bases and J by 5 bases, with 17 bases between. The CDR3 bases are TGTGCCAGCACCCCAGGGGAGGATAGGACTGAAGCTTTCTTT. Translation gives CASTPGEDRTEAFF. Variable domain in full (rest from reference TRBV9 and TRBJ1-1): DSGVTQTPKHLITATGQRVTLRCSPRSGDLSVYWYQQSLDQGLQFLIQYYNGEERAKGNILERFSAQQFPDLHSELNLSSLELGDSALYFCASTPGEDRTEAFFGQGTRLTVV.

The rearrangement links TRBV30 to TRBJ1-1; D is ambiguous. The V gene's germline CDR1 is GTSNPN and CDR2 SVGIG (reference sequence). The CDR3 is 13 residues long. V was trimmed by 7 bases and J by 3 bases, leaving 15 bases between them. The CDR3 sequence is CASPGIGDTEAFF. CDR3 sequence (DNA): TGTGCCTCACCGGGAATTGGGGACACTGAAGCTTTCTTT.

The chain links TRBV9 to TRBJ1-1; the D gene is possibly TRBD1 (5 bases). Deletions cut 0 bases from V and 4 bases from J, with 7 bases between. Germline CDR1 reads SGDLS; CDR2 reads YYNGEE. The CDR3 consists of 13 residues. The chain's CDR3 is CASSVGGATEAFF. The DNA of the CDR3 is TGTGCCAGCAGCGTAGGAGGGGCCACTGAAGCTTTCTTT.

The V gene is TRBV19, the J gene TRBJ2-5, with a weak D call TRBD2 (6 bases). The CDR3 extends over 18 amino acids. The germline V gene encodes CDR1 LNHDA and CDR2 SQIVND (reference sequence). V was cut by 3 bases and J by 2 bases, with 22 bases left in between. CDR3 loop: CASSMGTMGLPPQETQYF. CDR3 nucleotide sequence: TGTGCCAGTAGTATGGGAACTATGGGACTCCCACCGCAAGAGACCCAGTACTTC.

The V call is TRBV16, the J call TRBJ2-3; perhaps TRBD1 as D (5 bases). The germline gives CDR1 KGHSY, CDR2 FQNENV. V was shortened by 4 bases and J by 5 bases, with 10 bases between the two germline ends. This CDR3 is built from 13 residues. The CDR3 protein is CASSPTVLDTQYF. CDR3 DNA sequence: TGTGCCAGCAGCCCGACAGTTCTAGATACGCAGTATTTT.

V usage is TRBV3-1 (or the pseudogene TRBV3-2) and J usage is TRBJ1-2, with D unresolved. Trimming removed 0 bases at V and 6 bases at J, with 5 bases between. The CDR3 sequence is 12 residues long. CDR1 is LGHDT, CDR2 YNNKEL, per germline (reference sequence). The CDR3 bases are TGTGCCAGCAGCCAAGATTCCCATGGCTACACCTTC. It encodes CASSQDSHGYTF.

The chain carries TRBV24-1 and TRBJ1-2; D possibly corresponds to TRBD1 (6 bases). CDR3 length: 13 amino acids. Trimming took 5 bases from V and 7 from J, leaving 13 bases between them. Germline CDR1 KGHDR, CDR2 SFDVKD. Written as DNA, the CDR3 is TGTGCCACCAGTGCCACAGGGTTGGCTGGCTACACCTTC. Translating gives CATSATGLAGYTF.

In this sample, this clone turned up once. This specimen includes other DNA sequences encoding the same CDR3. The chain links TRBV12-3 or TRBV12-4 to TRBJ1-1; D might be TRBD1 (5 bases). The CDR3 sequence is 13 residues long. V was shortened by 3 bases and J by 1 base, with 6 bases between the two germline ends. CDR3 in amino acids: CASSLQGNTEAFF. The CDR3 DNA follows: TGTGCCAGCAGTTTGCAGGGGAACACTGAAGCTTTCTTT.

The gene calls are TRBV5-4 and TRBJ1-5; 7 nucleotides agree with TRBD1. The CDR3 loop spans 14 amino acids. The V and J ends lost 4 bases and 1 base, in that order; junction bases with no gene match: 2. The germline V gene has CDR1 SGHNT and CDR2 YYREEE (reference sequence). The CDR3 sequence is CASSRQGSNQPQHF. CDR3 nucleotides: TGTGCCAGCAGCCGACAGGGCAGCAATCAGCCCCAGCATTTT. Based on the CDR3 plus reference TRBV5-4 and TRBJ1-5, the full variable domain is ETGVTQSPTHLIKTRGQQVTLRCSSQSGHNTVSWYQQALGQGPQFIFQYYREEENGRGNFPPRFSGLQFPNYSSELNVNALELDDSALYLCASSRQGSNQPQHFGDGTRLSIL.

The rearrangement joins TRBV2 to TRBJ1-2, with 9 bases aligning to TRBD1. The germline V gene has CDR1 SNHLY and CDR2 FYNNEI. V shed 4 bases, J shed 6 bases, and the junction held 3 bases outside the gene matches. The CDR3 runs to 13 residues. The CDR3 DNA is TGTGCCAGCAGTGGGACAGGGGAGGATGGCTACACCTTC. Amino acid sequence: CASSGTGEDGYTF.

This clone appeared once. The chain joins TRBV7-2 to TRBJ1-2; maybe TRBD1 (6 bases). The ends were cut back, 5 bases at V and 3 bases at J, with 19 bases in the middle. The CDR3 loop spans 16 amino acids. Germline CDR1 and CDR2: SGHTA and FQGNSA. The CDR3: CASSPFITRGYYGYTF. CDR3 bases: TGTGCCAGCAGCCCCTTTATTACCAGGGGCTACTATGGCTACACCTTC.

This sequence joins TRBV19 and TRBJ1-4, with 8 bases that match TRBD1. The ends lost 3 bases at V and 6 bases at J; junction bases unmatched: 3. Per germline, CDR1 LNHDA and CDR2 SQIVND (reference sequence). This CDR3 region has 14 residues. CDR3 in DNA: TGTGCCAGTAGTATGGGACAGGACCATGAAAAACTGTTTTTT. Translating it yields CASSMGQDHEKLFF.

This rearrangement joins TRBV7-2 to TRBJ1-3; D is perhaps TRBD1 (5 bases). V was trimmed by 1 base and J by 2 bases, leaving 12 bases between them. The CDR3 consists of 16 residues. The V gene's germline CDR1 is SGHTA and CDR2 FQGNSA. The CDR3 is CASSLVSGGAGNTIYF. The CDR3 DNA reads as TGTGCCAGCAGCTTAGTTTCGGGAGGGGCTGGAAACACCATATATTTT.

The CDR3, as DNA: TGCGCCAGCAGAGGGACGGGGGCCCCAGATACGCAGTATTTT. This gives the protein CASRGTGAPDTQYF. The chain is built from TRBV5-1 and TRBJ2-3; either TRBD1 or TRBD2 may supply D (6 bases each). Between the trimmed V and J ends, which lost 5 bases and 4 bases, there was a span of 14 bases. CDR3 length equals 14 residues. Germline lookup yields CDR1 SGHRS and CDR2 YFSETQ.

This clone was seen only a few times. The chain carries TRBV5-1 and TRBJ2-1, with D tentatively TRBD1 (6 bases). V gave up 4 bases and J gave up 5 bases, with 13 bases separating them. Germline V lookup: CDR1 SGHRS, CDR2 YFSETQ. This CDR3 region has 14 residues. CDR3 sequence reads: CASSEGDKHNEQFF. The DNA for the CDR3 is TGCGCCAGCAGCGAAGGGGACAAACACAATGAGCAGTTCTTC.

The chain couples TRBV7-6 to TRBJ1-2; 11 positions match TRBD1. The CDR3 loop spans 20 amino acids. V shed 5 bases and J 3 bases; nucleotides not matched to a gene: 20. CDR1 SGHVS and CDR2 FNYEAQ come from the germline V gene. The CDR3 loop is CASSPHTIGTGGILDYGYTF. The CDR3 DNA is TGTGCCAGCAGCCCACACACCATCGGGACAGGGGGGATATTGGACTATGGCTACACCTTC.

V gene TRBV6-1 combines with J gene TRBJ1-2, with 9 bases identical to TRBD1. The CDR3 spans 15 residues. Germline values: CDR1 MNHNS, CDR2 SASEGT. V dropped 5 bases and J dropped 3; count of bases not matched to a gene: 7. CDR3: CASSTPDRGDYGYTF. The CDR3 bases are TGTGCCAGCAGTACCCCGGACAGGGGAGACTATGGCTACACCTTC.

The V call is TRBV27, the J call TRBJ2-1, with TRBD1 identical over 10 bases. Germline values: CDR1 MNHEY, CDR2 SMNVEV (reference sequence). Losses at the gene ends were 1 base for V and 7 bases for J; bases not matched to a gene: 4. The length of the CDR3 is 15 residues. The CDR3 region has the DNA TGTGCCAGCAGTTTATGGGTGGGACAGGGGAATGAGCAGTTCTTC. It encodes CASSLWVGQGNEQFF.

The chain couples TRBV9 to TRBJ2-2; 12 nucleotides match TRBD1. The CDR3 sequence is 15 residues long. The germline V gene encodes CDR1 SGDLS and CDR2 YYNGEE. V gave up 3 bases and J gave up 6 bases; unmatched junction bases: 3. The CDR3 is CASSAGQGAPGELFF. The CDR3 bases are TGTGCCAGCAGCGCGGGACAGGGGGCACCCGGGGAGCTGTTTTTT.

This clone was detected once. The rearrangement joins TRBV7-9 to TRBJ2-1, with TRBD2 matching 8 bases. The V gene's germline CDR1 is SEHNR and CDR2 FQNEAQ (reference sequence). The V and J ends lost 6 bases and 5 bases, in that order; junction bases with no gene match: 3. The CDR3 runs to 13 residues. CDR3: CASSQRGNNEQFF. As DNA, the CDR3 is TGTGCCAGCAGTCAGCGGGGGAACAATGAGCAGTTCTTC. Full variable domain (missing parts from reference TRBV7-9 and TRBJ2-1): DTGVSQNPRHKITKRGQNVTFRCDPISEHNRLYWYRQTLGQGPEFLTYFQNEAQLEKSRLLSDRFSAERPKGSFSTLEIQRTEQGDSAMYLCASSQRGNNEQFFGPGTRLTVL.

The V gene is TRBV11-3, the J gene TRBJ1-6; D is unresolved. CDR3 length: 13 amino acids. The V end was cut by 0 bases, the J end by 11 bases, with 8 bases between. Germline lookup yields CDR1 SGHNT and CDR2 YENEEA. The CDR3 region has the DNA TGTGCCAGCAGCTTAGACCCACAGACACCCCTCCACTTT. It yields the protein CASSLDPQTPLHF. Combining the CDR3 with reference TRBV11-3 and TRBJ1-6 gives the whole variable domain EAGVVQSPRYKIIEKKQPVAFWCNPISGHNTLYWYLQNLGQGPELLIRYENEEAVDDSQLPKDRFSAERLKGVDSTLKIQPAELGDSAVYLCASSLDPQTPLHFGNGTRLTVT.

The V and J genes are TRBV24-1 and TRBJ2-1; no reliable D call. The CDR3 loop spans 15 amino acids. The germline gives CDR1 KGHDR, CDR2 SFDVKD. V was pared by 1 base and J by 1 base, with 7 bases between. Here the CDR3 reads CATSDFRGSYNEQFF. DNA of the CDR3: TGTGCCACCAGTGATTTTAGAGGATCCTACAATGAGCAGTTCTTC.